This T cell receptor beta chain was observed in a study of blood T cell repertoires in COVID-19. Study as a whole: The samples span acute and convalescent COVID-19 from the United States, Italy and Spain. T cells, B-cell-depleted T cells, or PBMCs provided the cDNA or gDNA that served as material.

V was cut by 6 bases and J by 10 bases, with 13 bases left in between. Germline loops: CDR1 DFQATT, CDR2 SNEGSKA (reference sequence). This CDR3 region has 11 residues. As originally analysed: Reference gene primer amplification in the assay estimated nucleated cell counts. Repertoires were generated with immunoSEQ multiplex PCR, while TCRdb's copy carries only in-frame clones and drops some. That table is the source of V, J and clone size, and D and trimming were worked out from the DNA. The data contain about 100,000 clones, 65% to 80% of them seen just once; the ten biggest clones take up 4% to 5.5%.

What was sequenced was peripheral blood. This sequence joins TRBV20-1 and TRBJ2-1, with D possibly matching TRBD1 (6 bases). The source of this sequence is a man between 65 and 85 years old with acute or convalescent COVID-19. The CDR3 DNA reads TGCAGTGCGACACAGGGTGAGGAGCAGTTCTTC. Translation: CSATQGEEQFF.